The 8 T cell receptor beta chains below come from one sample, sequenced in a study of cytomegalovirus exposure and HLA in healthy donors. Primers: 60 Vbeta forward and 13 Jbeta reverse. Produced via immunoSEQ multiplex PCR; TCRdb's table is partial and in-frame only. The table records more than 90,000 clones, about 80% of them present only once. What was sequenced was PBMCs. These receptors were taken from a woman aged 60 to 75 in good health and CMV-seronegative.

Only one count was recorded for this clone. The chain is built from TRBV5-6 and TRBJ1-5; no firm D call. CDR1 and CDR2 (germline): SGHDT, YYEEEE. This CDR3 has 15 residues. V was trimmed by 2 bases and J by 6 bases, leaving 15 bases between them. CDR3 DNA: TGTGCCAGCAGCTTCGGAATTAGGGAGGGTCAGCCCCAGCATTTT. Its translation is CASSFGIREGQPQHF. The complete variable domain, with remaining parts taken from reference TRBV5-6 and TRBJ1-5, reads DAGVTQSPTHLIKTRGQQVTLRCSPKSGHDTVSWYQQALGQGPQFIFQYYEEEERQRGNFPDRFSGHQFPNYSSELNVNALLLGDSALYLCASSFGIREGQPQHFGDGTRLSIL.

Written as DNA, the CDR3 is TGCGCCAGCAGCCACAATTCGGGACATACGTATGGCTACACCTTC. Its translation: CASSHNSGHTYGYTF. The chain carries TRBV4-1 and TRBJ1-2, with a tentative D call TRBD1 (6 bases). V lost 3 bases to trimming and J lost 5 bases, with 16 bases between them. The CDR3 covers 15 residues. Germline assignment: CDR1 MGHRA and CDR2 YSYEKL.

The table lists this clone with a few counts. The chain employs TRBV27 and TRBJ2-5; no definite D call. Between the trimmed V and J ends, which lost 1 base and 2 bases, there was a span of 11 bases. CDR3 size: 15 residues. Germline CDR1 and CDR2: MNHEY and SMNVEV (reference sequence). This CDR3 reads CASSLFYRRQETQYF. The CDR3, as DNA: TGTGCCAGCAGTTTATTCTACCGCCGGCAAGAGACCCAGTACTTC.

The chain employs TRBV7-6 and TRBJ2-1; 7 bases map to TRBD1. The CDR3 spans 13 residues. The germline V gene has CDR1 SGHVS and CDR2 FNYEAQ. V gave up 5 bases and J gave up 5 bases; unmatched junction bases: 3. The CDR3 reads CASSEDRNNEQFF. The CDR3 bases are TGTGCCAGCAGCGAGGACAGGAACAATGAGCAGTTCTTC.

V and J are TRBV4-3 and TRBJ1-2, with TRBD1 as a possible D gene (5 bases). Germline V gives CDR1 LGHNA, CDR2 YSLEER. Trimming pared 0 bases from V and 8 bases from J, leaving 10 bases between. The CDR3 length is 13 residues. CDR3 in amino acids: CASSQEGRAGYTF. The CDR3 DNA reads TGCGCCAGCAGCCAAGAGGGCAGGGCAGGCTACACCTTC.

The sample holds a few counts of this clone. One end of the junction is discordant with germline, which a read error may explain. The chain links TRBV2 to TRBJ1-3; no firm D call. Germline CDR1 and CDR2: SNHLY and FYNNEI. This CDR3 contains 16 residues. The CDR3 loop reads CASSEVGPRTGNTIYF. In nucleotides, the CDR3 is TGTGCCAGCAGTGAAGTTGGGCCCCGGACTGGGAACACCATATATTTT.

This clone appeared a few times. V gene TRBV10-3 combines with J gene TRBJ2-2, with a weak D call TRBD2 (5 bases). Germline lookup yields CDR1 ENHRY and CDR2 SYGVKD. CDR3 length equals 15 residues. Deletions cut 6 bases from V and 2 bases from J, with 13 bases between. CDR3 DNA: TGTGCCATCAGAGGCGGAGGCGGAAACACCGGGGAGCTGTTTTTT. Translating gives CAIRGGGGNTGELFF.

This clone came up a few times. The chain links TRBV5-6 to TRBJ2-6, with D hard to call. CDR3 length equals 15 residues. CDR1 and CDR2 from the germline V gene are SGHDT and YYEEEE. Trimming left V 1 base short and J 2 bases short, with 7 bases between. The CDR3 region is CASSLRGAGANVLTF. The CDR3 region has the DNA TGTGCCAGCAGCTTGCGAGGCGCTGGGGCCAACGTCCTGACTTTC. The entire variable domain, with the rest obtained from reference TRBV5-6 and TRBJ2-6, is as follows: DAGVTQSPTHLIKTRGQQVTLRCSPKSGHDTVSWYQQALGQGPQFIFQYYEEEERQRGNFPDRFSGHQFPNYSSELNVNALLLGDSALYLCASSLRGAGANVLTFGAGSRLTVL.